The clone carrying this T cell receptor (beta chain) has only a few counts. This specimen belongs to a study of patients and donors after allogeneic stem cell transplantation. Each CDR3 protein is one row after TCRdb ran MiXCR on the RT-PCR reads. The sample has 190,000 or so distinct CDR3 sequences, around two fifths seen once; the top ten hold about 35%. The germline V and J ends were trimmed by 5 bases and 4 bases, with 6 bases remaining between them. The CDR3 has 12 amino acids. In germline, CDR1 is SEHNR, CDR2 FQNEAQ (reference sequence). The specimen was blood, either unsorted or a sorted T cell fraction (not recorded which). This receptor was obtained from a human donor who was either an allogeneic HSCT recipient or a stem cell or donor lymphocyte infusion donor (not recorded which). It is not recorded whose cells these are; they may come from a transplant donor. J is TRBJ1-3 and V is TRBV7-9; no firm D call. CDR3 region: CASSGEGNTIYF. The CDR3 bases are TGTGCCAGCAGCGGCGAGGGAAACACCATATATTTT. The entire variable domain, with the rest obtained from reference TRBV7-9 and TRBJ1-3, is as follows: DTGVSQNPRHKITKRGQNVTFRCDPISEHNRLYWYRQTLGQGPEFLTYFQNEAQLEKSRLLSDRFSAERPKGSFSTLEIQRTEQGDSAMYLCASSGEGNTIYFGEGSWLTVV.